A selection of T cell receptor beta chains follows, all from one sample in a study of blood T cell repertoires in COVID-19. Only in-frame clones appear in the TCRdb table, and some are missing; sequencing was by immunoSEQ multiplex PCR. Among roughly 120,000 clones listed, around 87% were seen once. Sequenced input: peripheral blood. The origin of the receptors is a woman in her seventies with acute or convalescent COVID-19. Both conserved end residues are part of each CDR3. A D gene is named only where the DNA matches it firmly. Expanded clones are given a class, and other clones once, few, many or no size at all.

clone_size j_call d_call v_call cdr3_aa cdr3_nt
. TRBJ1-5 . TRBV5-6 CASSLGQGQGSNQPQHF TGTGCCAGCAGCTTGGGGCAGGGGCAAGGAAGCAATCAGCCCCAGCATTTT
. TRBJ2-3 TRBD1 TRBV2 CASSVGQRTDTQYF TGTGCCAGCAGTGTGGGACAGCGCACAGATACGCAGTATTTT
. TRBJ2-3 . TRBV6-2/TRBV6-3 CASSLQGSTDTQYF TGTGCCAGCAGTCTACAGGGATCCACAGATACGCAGTATTTT
few TRBJ2-2 TRBD1 TRBV7-8 CASSKGQGDTGELFF TGTGCCAGCAGCAAAGGACAGGGTGACACCGGGGAGCTGTTTTTT
. TRBJ2-1 TRBD2 TRBV5-6 CASSSRLAVKSYNEQFF TGTGCCAGCAGCTCCCGACTAGCGGTCAAATCCTACAATGAGCAGTTCTTC
. TRBJ1-5 TRBD1 TRBV2 CASSQGADSNQPQHF TGTGCCAGCAGTCAGGGGGCTGATAGCAATCAGCCCCAGCATTTT
few TRBJ1-2 TRBD1 TRBV9 CASSATGDRVYGYTF TGTGCCAGCAGCGCCACCGGGGACAGGGTGTATGGCTACACCTTC
few TRBJ2-3 . TRBV7-3 CASSPAGGRKADTQYF TGTGCCAGCAGCCCCGCAGGGGGGCGGAAGGCAGATACGCAGTATTTT
. TRBJ1-1 . TRBV4-1 CASSSTNTEAFF TGCGCCAGCAGCTCAACTAACACTGAAGCTTTCTTT
. TRBJ2-7 . TRBV30 CAWSPPRGTFSYEQYF TGTGCCTGGAGTCCACCCCGCGGCACGTTCTCCTACGAGCAGTACTTC
. TRBJ1-1 TRBD1 TRBV28 CASTLSGGGGWTEAFF TGTGCCAGCACCTTATCAGGGGGCGGAGGTTGGACTGAAGCTTTCTTT
few TRBJ2-3 TRBD1 TRBV6-5 CASSRTGLGTDTQYF TGTGCCAGCAGTCGGACAGGTCTGGGCACAGATACGCAGTATTTT
. TRBJ2-1 . TRBV6-5 CAIRTETYNEQFF TGTGCCATACGGACAGAAACCTACAATGAGCAGTTCTTC
. TRBJ2-1 TRBD2 TRBV29-1 CSVDGGSGSYNEQFF TGCAGCGTTGACGGGGGGTCGGGCTCCTACAATGAGCAGTTCTTC
. TRBJ1-1 TRBD1 TRBV29-1 CSVVRQGAMVEAFF TGCAGCGTTGTAAGGCAGGGGGCGATGGTTGAAGCTTTCTTT
. TRBJ1-3 TRBD1 TRBV5-1 CASSLGFGTVIGNTIYF TGCGCCAGCAGCTTGGGATTTGGGACAGTAATAGGAAACACCATATATTTT
. TRBJ1-6 . TRBV7-2 CASSLGQAANSPLHF TGTGCCAGCAGCTTAGGGCAGGCTGCTAATTCACCCCTCCACTTT
. TRBJ2-5 TRBD2 TRBV3-1/TRBV3-2 CASSFGSTSGGLGAQYF TGTGCCAGCAGCTTCGGCTCGACTAGCGGGGGCCTGGGGGCCCAGTACTTC
once TRBJ2-3 TRBD1 TRBV5-1 CASSLVRGTDTDTQYF TGCGCCAGCAGCTTGGTGAGGGGGACAGACACAGATACGCAGTATTTT
. TRBJ2-7 . TRBV5-1 CASSLVAENEQYF TGCGCCAGCAGCTTGGTGGCAGAAAACGAGCAGTACTTC
few TRBJ1-6 TRBD1 TRBV5-1 CASSVGQLNSPLHF TGCGCCAGCAGCGTGGGACAGCTTAATTCACCCCTCCACTTT